This TCR beta chain came from a study of regulatory T cells in long-lasting Graves disease. Trimming removed 3 bases at V and 5 bases at J, with 14 bases between. Germline V gene sequence: CDR1 KGHSH, CDR2 LQKENI. There are 14 residues in the CDR3. The time point: newly diagnosed GD, antithyroid drugs for less than 3 months. Making the TCR library involved RNA that had been extracted from PBMCs. CDR3 regions were amplified by Arm-PCR using iRepertoire HTBI primers to build TCR beta libraries. TCRdb recomputed calls from the multiplex PCR reads with MiXCR, one row per CDR3 protein. The sample includes hundreds of thousands of distinct CDR3 sequences, 15% to 20% of them seen just once. This clonotype was detected a few times. The sample was also reused in another study, on T cells in Graves' hyperthyroidism and ophthalmopathy. According to that study: Graves' hyperthyroidism qualified as stable when ophthalmopathy did not progress within 18 months. HTBI primers drove first-round RT-PCR of the TCR CDR3.

The chain joins TRBV18 to TRBJ2-7; no reliable D call. Sample: peripheral blood mononuclear cells (PBMCs), taken at new diagnosis, from a patient treated with antithyroid drugs. The clonotype comes from a woman in her 30s with Graves disease. The CDR3 DNA is TGTGCCAGCTCACCCACCATCACCCACAACGAGCAGTACTTC. Translated, it gives CASSPTITHNEQYF.